Listed below are T cell receptor beta chains from one sample, sequenced in a study of CD8+ T cells in alopecia areata. Data came from immunoSEQ multiplex PCR; TCRdb stores just in-frame clones and leaves some out. Among 200,000 to 250,000 clones, roughly two fifths were seen once, and the ten largest hold around 0.48%. Source: CD4+ T cells sorted from blood, taken around week 31, from a patient treated with tofacitinib. All receptors derive from a human donor with alopecia areata. CDR3s include the opening cysteine and the closing phenylalanine or tryptophan. The D gene is left open where the match is weak. Some rows mark clone size as missing; the rest say once, few, many or name a class of expanded clone.

J gene,CDR3 length,D gene,V gene,clone size,CDR3 DNA,CDR3 protein
TRBJ1-5,16,NA,TRBV6-1,NA,TGTGCCAGCAGTGAAGCCCCCCAGGGCGTCAATCAGCCCCAGCATTTT,CASSEAPQGVNQPQHF
TRBJ2-1,14,TRBD2,TRBV6-5,many,TGTGCCAGCAGCGAGCTAGCGGGCCACAATGAGCAGTTCTTC,CASSELAGHNEQFF
TRBJ2-4,17,NA,TRBV23-1,few,TGCGCCAGCAGTCAATCGGGAACCAGGGAGAGGAAAAACATTCAGTACTTC,CASSQSGTRERKNIQYF
TRBJ1-2,16,NA,TRBV7-8,NA,TGTGCCAGCACCCTTGGGGCTAGACTTTCTAACTATGGCTACACCTTC,CASTLGARLSNYGYTF
TRBJ1-5,15,TRBD1,TRBV4-2,NA,TGTGCCAGCACCAGGGGGGCAGATAGCAATCAGCCCCAGCATTTT,CASTRGADSNQPQHF
TRBJ2-7,15,NA,TRBV10-3,NA,TGTGCCATCAGTGAGTCGGGTGTCGTTGGTCGCGAGCAGTACTTC,CAISESGVVGREQYF
TRBJ2-7,14,TRBD1,TRBV10-3,few,TGTGCCATCAGTTTTGGACAGGTGAGGGGCGAGCAGTACTTC,CAISFGQVRGEQYF
TRBJ2-6,15,NA,TRBV5-1,NA,TGCGCCAGCAGCTTGGGCAGCTCTGGGGCCAACGTCCTGACTTTC,CASSLGSSGANVLTF
TRBJ2-5,17,TRBD1,TRBV15,many,TGTGCCACCAGCAGGCAACTCAGGGGGCGAGGGCAAGAGACCCAGTACTTC,CATSRQLRGRGQETQYF
TRBJ2-5,13,NA,TRBV14,NA,TGTGCCAGCAGCCAAGATTGGGCAGAGACCCAGTACTTC,CASSQDWAETQYF
TRBJ1-1,11,NA,TRBV20-1,NA,TGCAGTGCTACACACAACACTGAAGCTTTCTTT,CSATHNTEAFF
TRBJ1-5,14,TRBD1,TRBV19,few,TGTGCCAGTAGTCGGGGACAGGACAATCAGCCCCAGCATTTT,CASSRGQDNQPQHF